Listed here are 25 T cell receptor beta chains from one sample, sequenced in a study of T cells in Graves' hyperthyroidism and ophthalmopathy. The TCR beta CDR3 regions underwent amplification using RNA transcripts as the source. The primer set for the first-round RT-PCR of the TCR CDR3 was HTBI. TCRdb used MiXCR to reprocess the multiplex PCR reads, holding one entry per CDR3 protein. Among about 600,000 distinct CDR3 sequences listed, 14% were seen once. Input material: blood. The source is a woman between 18 and 29 years old with Graves' ophthalmopathy.

The chain uses TRBV6-6 and TRBJ1-1, with a tentative D call TRBD1 (5 bases). Germline lookup yields CDR1 MNHNY and CDR2 SVGAGI (reference sequence). V lost 0 bases to trimming and J lost 5 bases, with 10 bases between them. The CDR3 has 14 amino acids. CDR3 nucleotides: TGTGCCAGCAGTTACTCTCACGGGGGGACTGAAGCTTTCTTT. Its protein is CASSYSHGGTEAFF.

The chain has TRBV20-1 and TRBJ1-5; D uncertain. Trimming left V 0 bases short and J 6 bases short, with 9 bases between. Germline-derived CDR1 and CDR2 are DFQATT and SNEGSKA (reference sequence). There are 13 residues in the CDR3. CDR3 sequence reads: CSARDMVSQPQHF. DNA for the CDR3: TGCAGTGCTAGAGATATGGTGAGTCAGCCCCAGCATTTT.

V and J are TRBV6-2 or TRBV6-3 and TRBJ1-4; D call uncertain. Trimming stripped 6 bases from V and 0 bases from J, with 8 bases between. CDR3 size: 14 residues. Germline lookup yields CDR1 MNHEY and CDR2 SVGEGT. This CDR3 is CASSRKPTNEKLFF. CDR3 nucleotide sequence: TGTGCCAGCAGCCGGAAGCCAACTAATGAAAAACTGTTTTTT.

This clonotype was counted ten times or more. The genes are TRBV6-2 or TRBV6-3 and TRBJ2-7, with 8 nucleotides matching TRBD1. The CDR3 consists of 14 residues. J was trimmed by 11 bases and V by 5 bases; bases with no gene match: 14. Germline V gives CDR1 MNHEY, CDR2 SVGEGT. The CDR3 reads CASSTPDRGGKEYF. The CDR3 nucleotides are TGTGCCAGCAGTACGCCCGACAGGGGAGGCAAAGAGTACTTC.

This clonotype was detected many times. V gene TRBV7-9 combines with J gene TRBJ2-1, with D perhaps TRBD1 (5 bases). Germline CDR1 and CDR2: SEHNR and FQNEAQ (reference sequence). This CDR3 region has 17 residues. Trimming took off 8 bases at V and 6 bases at J, with 26 bases between the two ends. CDR3 sequence: CASDRGAGNLKGNEQFF. CDR3 bases: TGTGCCAGCGATCGTGGGGCTGGGAATCTAAAGGGCAATGAGCAGTTCTTC.

This clonotype was found a few times. The rearrangement joins TRBV6-6 to TRBJ1-2; D is unresolved. From germline, CDR1 is MNHNY and CDR2 SVGAGI (reference sequence). The V and J ends lost 0 bases and 8 bases respectively, with 7 bases between them. There are 12 residues in the CDR3. The CDR3 DNA reads TGTGCCAGCAGTTACTCTGCTAACGGCTACACCTTC. It encodes CASSYSANGYTF.

About this clonotype itself: A read error may explain this, as a much larger clone is one base away. The J gene is TRBJ2-3, the V gene TRBV12-3 or TRBV12-4, with 11 bases identical to TRBD2. Trimming cost V 5 bases and J 5 bases; bases outside gene matches: 12. The CDR3 length is 17 residues. DNA of the CDR3: TGTGCCAGCAGTCCCGCCCTGGGTAGCGGGGGGGAAGATACGCAGTATTTT. This translates into CASSPALGSGGEDTQYF.

This clonotype has more than one count but fewer than ten. With a much larger clone just one base away, this may be a read error. The genes are TRBV15 and TRBJ2-7; the D gene is possibly TRBD1 (6 bases). Germline V lookup: CDR1 LNHNV, CDR2 YYDKDF (reference sequence). This CDR3 has 15 amino acids. CDR3 in amino acids: CATNRVRQAGNEQYF. CDR3 bases: TGTGCCACCAACAGAGTACGACAGGCTGGGAACGAGCAGTACTTC.

The chain employs TRBV29-1 and TRBJ1-1; D may be TRBD1 (5 bases). Germline V CDR1 and CDR2: SQVTM, ANQGSEA. The CDR3 has 12 amino acids. Trimming shortened V by 7 bases and J by 1 base, and 10 bases separated the two germline ends. The CDR3, as DNA: TGCAGCGGGCGGGGGACGAACACTGAAGCTTTCTTT. As protein: CSGRGTNTEAFF.

There are a few counts of this clonotype. This CDR3 is CSGVGNRNFNYGYTF. CDR3 DNA: TGCAGTGGGGTGGGGAACAGGAATTTCAACTATGGCTACACCTTC. The rearrangement uses TRBV20-1 and TRBJ1-2, with D possibly TRBD1 on 5 matching bases. Looked up from germline, CDR1 is DFQATT and CDR2 is SNEGSKA (reference sequence). There are 15 residues in the CDR3. Deletions cut 7 bases from V and 2 bases from J, with 20 bases between.

The genes are TRBV20-1 and TRBJ2-7; D gene ambiguous. Germline lookup yields CDR1 DFQATT and CDR2 SNEGSKA (reference sequence). V was cut by 6 bases and J by 2 bases, with 14 bases left in between. This CDR3 has 13 amino acids. The CDR3 bases are TGCAGTGCAAGGCACCATCGCCCCTACGAGCAGTACTTC. This translates into CSARHHRPYEQYF.

The V and J genes are TRBV29-1 and TRBJ2-7; TRBD2 is a possible D gene (5 bases). The germline CDR1 and CDR2 sequences are SQVTM and ANQGSEA. V gave up 4 bases and J gave up 3 bases, with 22 bases separating them. The CDR3 has 16 amino acids. This chain's CDR3 is CSVVIGAATGDYEQYF. The DNA of the CDR3 is TGCAGCGTTGTAATCGGTGCTGCCACCGGGGACTACGAGCAGTACTTC.

Only a few counts were recorded for this clonotype. A read error may explain this, as a much larger clone is one base away. V usage is TRBV12-3 or TRBV12-4 and J usage is TRBJ2-5; perhaps TRBD2 as D (5 bases). Trimming cost V 5 bases and J 5 bases, with 18 bases left between them. The CDR3 totals 15 residues. The CDR3 loop reads CASSREGSTRETQYF. The CDR3 DNA reads as TGTGCCAGCAGTAGAGAAGGGAGCACAAGGGAGACCCAGTACTTC.

V gene TRBV7-3 combines with J gene TRBJ1-1; D call uncertain. This CDR3 is built from 14 residues. Germline values: CDR1 SGHTA, CDR2 FQGTGA. V lost 5 bases and J 4 bases, leaving 14 bases between the germline ends. The CDR3 is CASSATGLGTEAFF. DNA for the CDR3: TGTGCCAGCAGCGCGACCGGTCTGGGCACTGAAGCTTTCTTT.

Only a few counts were recorded for this clonotype. The CDR3 sequence: CSARDPGNYNSPLHF. CDR3 sequence (DNA): TGCAGTGCTAGAGATCCAGGGAACTATAATTCACCCCTCCACTTT. V is TRBV20-1 and J is TRBJ1-6; the D gene is possibly TRBD1 (5 bases). V was shortened by 0 bases and J by 3 bases, with 9 bases between the two germline ends. Germline-derived CDR1 and CDR2 are DFQATT and SNEGSKA (reference sequence). CDR3 size: 15 residues.

This chain links TRBV30 with TRBJ1-6; perhaps TRBD1 as D (5 bases). Germline V gives CDR1 GTSNPN, CDR2 SVGIG (reference sequence). Trimming stripped 2 bases from V and 7 bases from J, with 18 bases between. The CDR3 length is 16 residues. CDR3 sequence (DNA): TGTGCCTGGAGTCCCAGCGTAGGGGAATGGAATTCACCCCTCCACTTT. This sequence encodes CAWSPSVGEWNSPLHF.

In its sample, this clonotype was seen a few times. The CDR3 nucleotides are TGCAGTGCCCCGGCGGGAGGCACCGGGGAGCTGTTTTTT. Residues: CSAPAGGTGELFF. The chain has TRBV20-1 and TRBJ2-2, with TRBD2 identical over 8 bases. Germline CDR1 is DFQATT and CDR2 is SNEGSKA (reference sequence). After removal of 6 bases from V and 4 bases from J, the junction contained 4 bases not matched to a gene. The CDR3 totals 13 residues.

This clonotype was detected ten times or more. V is TRBV7-2 and J is TRBJ2-1; TRBD2 agrees at 7 bases. The germline V gene has CDR1 SGHTA and CDR2 FQGNSA. Trimming at V came to 0 bases and at J to 3 bases, leaving 2 bases not matched to a gene. CDR3 length: 15 residues. This CDR3 reads CASSLASGFYNEQFF. Written as DNA, the CDR3 is TGTGCCAGCAGCTTAGCTAGCGGGTTCTACAATGAGCAGTTCTTC.

The CDR3, as DNA: TGTGCCAGCAGCCCGGGACAGGGGGCCTCCCAAGAGACCCAGTACTTC. It codes for CASSPGQGASQETQYF. The rearrangement links TRBV7-6 to TRBJ2-5; the match to TRBD1 covers 12 bases. The V and J ends lost 5 bases and 1 base, in that order; junction bases with no gene match: 5. CDR3 length: 16 amino acids. Germline V gene lookup returns CDR1 SGHVS and CDR2 FNYEAQ.

There are many counts of this clonotype. The chain combines TRBV12-3 or TRBV12-4 with TRBJ2-5, with D possibly being TRBD2 (5 bases). V lost 6 bases and J 4 bases, leaving 15 bases between the germline ends. This CDR3 has 14 residues. The CDR3 here is CASSKRAIGETQYF. CDR3 coding DNA: TGTGCCAGCAGCAAGAGGGCCATCGGAGAGACCCAGTACTTC.

This clonotype came up many times. V is TRBV4-3 and J is TRBJ1-1; D remains ambiguous. Trimming removed 3 bases from V and 0 bases from J, with 14 bases in between. Germline CDR1 is LGHNA and CDR2 is YSLEER. This CDR3 has 16 amino acids. CDR3 sequence reads: CASSHPVKGLNTEAFF. DNA of the CDR3: TGCGCCAGCAGCCATCCAGTGAAGGGATTGAACACTGAAGCTTTCTTT.

This clonotype was picked up a small number of times. The V call is TRBV6-2 or TRBV6-3, the J call TRBJ2-5; D remains unclear. This CDR3 has 15 amino acids. The germline V gene has CDR1 MNHEY and CDR2 SVGEGT. Trimming cost V 0 bases and J 0 bases, with 8 bases left between them. The CDR3, as DNA: TGTGCCAGCAGTTACTCGGCGGATAACCAAGAGACCCAGTACTTC. The encoded protein is CASSYSADNQETQYF.

The table lists this clonotype with a few counts. J is TRBJ1-2 and V is TRBV10-3; D may be TRBD1 (5 bases). This CDR3 has 11 residues. Trimming took 6 bases from V and 7 from J, leaving 9 bases between them. Germline V gene sequence: CDR1 ENHRY, CDR2 SYGVKD. The CDR3 coding sequence is TGTGCCATCAGCCAGGACACTGGCTACACCTTC. Its translation: CAISQDTGYTF.

This clonotype has at least ten counts. This sequence joins TRBV27 and TRBJ2-2; D is undetermined. Deletions cut 6 bases from V and 4 bases from J, with 9 bases between. CDR1 and CDR2 from the germline V gene are MNHEY and SMNVEV (reference sequence). The CDR3 runs 13 residues. The CDR3: CASSLLFTGELFF. CDR3 sequence (DNA): TGTGCCAGCAGCCTTCTATTCACCGGGGAGCTGTTTTTT.

This clonotype was observed many times. The V and J genes are TRBV7-9 and TRBJ2-3; 7 nucleotides agree with TRBD1. Germline V CDR1 and CDR2: SEHNR, FQNEAQ (reference sequence). The CDR3 has 16 residues. Germline trimming cut 1 base from V and 6 bases from J; bases unmatched to any gene: 10. Written as DNA, the CDR3 is TGTGCCAGCAGCTTAGTGAGGGGGCGGCCCTGGGATACGCAGTATTTT. Protein: CASSLVRGRPWDTQYF.